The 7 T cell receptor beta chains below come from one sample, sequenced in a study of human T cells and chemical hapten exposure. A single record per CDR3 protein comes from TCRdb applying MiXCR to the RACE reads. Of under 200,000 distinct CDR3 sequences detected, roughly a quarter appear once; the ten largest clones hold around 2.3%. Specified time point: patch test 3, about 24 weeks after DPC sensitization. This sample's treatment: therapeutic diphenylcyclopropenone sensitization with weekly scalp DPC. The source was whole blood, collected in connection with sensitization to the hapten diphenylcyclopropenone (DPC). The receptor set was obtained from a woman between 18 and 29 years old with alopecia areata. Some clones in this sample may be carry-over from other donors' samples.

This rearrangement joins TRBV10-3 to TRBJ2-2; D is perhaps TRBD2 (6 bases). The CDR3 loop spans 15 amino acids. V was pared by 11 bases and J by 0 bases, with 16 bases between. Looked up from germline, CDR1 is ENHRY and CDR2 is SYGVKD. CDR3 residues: CAGGGTAANTGELFF. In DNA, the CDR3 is TGTGCCGGTGGCGGGACGGCGGCGAACACCGGGGAGCTGTTTTTT.

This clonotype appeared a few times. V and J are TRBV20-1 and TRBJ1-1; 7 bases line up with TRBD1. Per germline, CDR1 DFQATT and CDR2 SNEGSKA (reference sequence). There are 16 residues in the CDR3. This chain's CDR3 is CRYLSGTVISNTEAFF. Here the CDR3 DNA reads TGCAGGTACCTCTCCGGGACAGTGATATCGAACACTGAAGCTTTCTTT.

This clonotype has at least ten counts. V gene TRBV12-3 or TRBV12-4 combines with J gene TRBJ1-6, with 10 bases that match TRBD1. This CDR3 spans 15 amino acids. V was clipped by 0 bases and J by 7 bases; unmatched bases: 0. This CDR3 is CASSLAGQGNSPLHF. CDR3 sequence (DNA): TGTGCCAGCAGTTTAGCGGGACAGGGGAATTCACCCCTCCACTTT.

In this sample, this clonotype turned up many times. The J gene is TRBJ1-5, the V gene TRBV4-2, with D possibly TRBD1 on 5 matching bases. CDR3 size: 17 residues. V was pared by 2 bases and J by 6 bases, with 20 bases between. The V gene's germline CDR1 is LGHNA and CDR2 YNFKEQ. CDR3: CASSQSFRDGKPQPQHF. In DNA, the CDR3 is TGTGCCAGCAGCCAATCCTTCCGGGACGGAAAGCCTCAGCCCCAGCATTTT.

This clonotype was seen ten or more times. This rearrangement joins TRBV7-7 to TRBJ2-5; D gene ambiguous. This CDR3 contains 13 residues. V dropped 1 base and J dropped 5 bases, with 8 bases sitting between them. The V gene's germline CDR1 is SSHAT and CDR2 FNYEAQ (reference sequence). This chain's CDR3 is CASSLGYSETQYF. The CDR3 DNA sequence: TGTGCCAGCAGCTTAGGATATTCGGAGACCCAGTACTTC.

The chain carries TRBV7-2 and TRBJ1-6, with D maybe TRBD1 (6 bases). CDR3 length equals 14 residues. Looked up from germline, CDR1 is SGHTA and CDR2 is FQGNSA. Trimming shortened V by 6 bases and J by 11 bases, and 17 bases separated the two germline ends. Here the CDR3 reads CASSSSRGRTPLHF. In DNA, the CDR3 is TGTGCCAGCAGTTCTTCCAGGGGCCGTACACCCCTCCACTTT. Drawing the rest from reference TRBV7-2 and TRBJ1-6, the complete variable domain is GAGVSQSPSNKVTEKGKDVELRCDPISGHTALYWYRQSLGQGLEFLIYFQGNSAPDKSGLPSDRFSAERTGGSVSTLTIQRTQQEDSAVYLCASSSSRGRTPLHFGNGTRLTVT.

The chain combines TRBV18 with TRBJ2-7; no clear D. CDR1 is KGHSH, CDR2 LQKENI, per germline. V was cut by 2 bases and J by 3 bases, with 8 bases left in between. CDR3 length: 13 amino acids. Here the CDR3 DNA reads TGTGCCAGCTCACCAAGCCAGAACTACGAGCAGTACTTC. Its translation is CASSPSQNYEQYF. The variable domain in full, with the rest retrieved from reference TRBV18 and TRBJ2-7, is NAGVMQNPRHLVRRRGQEARLRCSPMKGHSHVYWYRQLPEEGLKFMVYLQKENIIDESGMPKERFSAEFPKEGPSILRIQQVVRGDSAAYFCASSPSQNYEQYFGPGTRLTVT.